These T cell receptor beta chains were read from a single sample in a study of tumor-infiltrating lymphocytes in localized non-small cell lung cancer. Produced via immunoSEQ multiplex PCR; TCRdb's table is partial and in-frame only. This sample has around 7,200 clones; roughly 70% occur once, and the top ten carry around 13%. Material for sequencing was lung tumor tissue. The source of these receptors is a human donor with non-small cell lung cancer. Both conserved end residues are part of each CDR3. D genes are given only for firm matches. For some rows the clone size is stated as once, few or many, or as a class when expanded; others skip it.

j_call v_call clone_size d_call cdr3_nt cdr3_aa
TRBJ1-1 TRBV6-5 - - TGTGCCAGCAGTTACCTGGGGGCGTTGAGCACTGAAGCTTTCTTT CASSYLGALSTEAFF
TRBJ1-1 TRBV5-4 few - TGTGCCCTTACCGGGGGGGACACTGAAGCTTTCTTT CALTGGDTEAFF
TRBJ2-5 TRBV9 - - TGTGCCAGCAGCGTAGGGGGGCACGGCCGAGAGACCCAGTACTTC CASSVGGHGRETQYF
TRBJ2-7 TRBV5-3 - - TGTGCCAGAAGCTTGGGGATCTACGAGCAGTACTTC CARSLGIYEQYF
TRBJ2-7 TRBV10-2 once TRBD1 TGCGCCAGCAGACTCGGGACAGGGGCCTACGAGCAGTACTTC CASRLGTGAYEQYF
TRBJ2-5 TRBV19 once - TGTGCCAGTAGTCATACTTGGTACCAAGAGACCCAGTACTTC CASSHTWYQETQYF
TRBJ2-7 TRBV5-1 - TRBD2 TGCGCCAGCAGCTGGGGGGGGACTAGCGGAGACTACGAGCAGTACTTC CASSWGGTSGDYEQYF
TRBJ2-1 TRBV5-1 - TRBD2 TGCGCCAGCAGCTGGACTAGCGGGGTTTCCCCTTCCTACAATGAGCAGTTCTTC CASSWTSGVSPSYNEQFF
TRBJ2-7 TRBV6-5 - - TGTGCCAGCAGTTACTCAAACAAGTACGAGCAGTACTTC CASSYSNKYEQYF
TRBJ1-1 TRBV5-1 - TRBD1 TGCGCCAGCAGCCCGGGACAGGCGACGGGCACTGAAGCTTTCTTT CASSPGQATGTEAFF
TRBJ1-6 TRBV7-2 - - TGTGCCAGCAGCCAAGTTGGATCCTATAATTCACCCCTCCACTTT CASSQVGSYNSPLHF
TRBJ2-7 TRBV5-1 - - TGCGCCAGCAGCTTGAACCCAGGCGCCAACTCCTACGAGCAGTACTTC CASSLNPGANSYEQYF
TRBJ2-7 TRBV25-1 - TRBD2 TGTGCCAGCAGTGAACCCACTAGCGGGGGGCTCGAGCAGTACTTC CASSEPTSGGLEQYF
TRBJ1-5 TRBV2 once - TGTGCCAGCAGTTCTTGGGAGGGTCAGCCCCAGCATTTT CASSSWEGQPQHF
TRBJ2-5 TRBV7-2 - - TGTGCCAGCAGCTCCGCCCCGGGACAGCGGGCGATGGAGACCCAGTACTTC CASSSAPGQRAMETQYF
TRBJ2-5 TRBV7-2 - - TGTGCCAGCAGCCCTGGGGGTCCCCAAGAGACCCAGTACTTC CASSPGGPQETQYF
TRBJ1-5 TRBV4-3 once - TGCGCCAGCAGCCAAGACATACGGGACAATCAGCCCCAGCATTTT CASSQDIRDNQPQHF